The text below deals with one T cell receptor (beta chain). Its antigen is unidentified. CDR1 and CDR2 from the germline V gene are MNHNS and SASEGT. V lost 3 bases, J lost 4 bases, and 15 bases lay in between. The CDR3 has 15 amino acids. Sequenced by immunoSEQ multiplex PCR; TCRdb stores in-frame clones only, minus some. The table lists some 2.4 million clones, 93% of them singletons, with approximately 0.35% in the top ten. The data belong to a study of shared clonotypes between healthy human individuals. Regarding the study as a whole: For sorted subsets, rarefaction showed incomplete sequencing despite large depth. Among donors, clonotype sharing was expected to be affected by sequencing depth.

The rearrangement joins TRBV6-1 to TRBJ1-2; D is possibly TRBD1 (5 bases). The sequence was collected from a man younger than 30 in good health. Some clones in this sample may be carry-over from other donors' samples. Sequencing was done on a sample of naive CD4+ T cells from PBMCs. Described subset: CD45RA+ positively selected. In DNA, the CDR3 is TGTGCCAGCAGTGAGGGGGGAGGAAGCTTCTATGGCTACACCTTC. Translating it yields CASSEGGGSFYGYTF.